Below are 28 T cell receptor beta chains sequenced from a single sample in a study of blood T cells in healthy people across ages. Primers used in a second PCR of roughly 6 to 11 cycles were a sample-barcoded 5' primer and a J-beta primer mix. One entry per CDR3 protein results from TCRdb running MiXCR on the 5' RACE reads. The sample includes approximately 1,000,000 distinct CDR3 sequences, 45% of them seen just once. The sequencing input was blood. These receptors were taken from a woman between 55 and 75 years old in good health.

CDR3 loop: CASSKDRGRGQYF. The CDR3 nucleotides read TGTGCCAGCAGCAAAGACAGGGGGCGCGGTCAGTACTTC. The V gene is TRBV5-5, the J gene TRBJ2-4; 10 bases fit TRBD1. CDR3 length equals 13 residues. Germline V lookup: CDR1 SGHKS, CDR2 YYEKEE (reference sequence). The junction had 7 bases not matched to a gene; V was cut back by 4 bases and J by 12 bases.

This clonotype was counted a few times. A much larger clone lies one base from this, so it may be a read error. The chain couples TRBV5-1 to TRBJ2-5; tentative D call: TRBD1 (6 bases). This CDR3 has 14 amino acids. Germline values: CDR1 SGHRS, CDR2 YFSETQ. Trimming stripped 0 bases from V and 11 bases from J, with 17 bases between. The CDR3 DNA sequence: TGCGCCAGCAGCTTGGTAGACAGGCTCAATGAGCAGTACTTC. It specifies CASSLVDRLNEQYF.

The chain links TRBV29-1 to TRBJ1-2, with D hard to call. CDR3 length: 11 residues. The V end lost 5 bases, the J end lost 8 bases, and 12 bases lay between the germline ends. Germline CDR1 and CDR2: SQVTM and ANQGSEA. The CDR3 spells CSVFLGYGYTF. For the CDR3, the DNA is TGCAGCGTTTTCCTTGGGTACGGCTACACCTTC.

This rearrangement joins TRBV10-3 to TRBJ2-3; 11 bases align to TRBD2. The germline V gene has CDR1 ENHRY and CDR2 SYGVKD. The CDR3 totals 16 residues. With V trimmed by 8 bases and J by 5 bases, 12 bases remained unmatched. The CDR3 coding sequence is TGTGCCATCGGGGAACTAGCGGGAGTTTTCAGAGATACGCAGTATTTT. It specifies CAIGELAGVFRDTQYF.

Remarks on this clonotype: At one boundary the junction diverges from the germline segment, which might be a read error. J is TRBJ2-1 and V is TRBV28; D gene unclear. The CDR3 has 16 residues. The germline CDR1 and CDR2 sequences are MDHEN and SYDVKM. CDR3 bases: TGTGCCAGCAGACTTTGGACGGTGGGTGCCTACAACGAGCAGTTCTTC. Translating it yields CASRLWTVGAYNEQFF.

The chain joins TRBV9 to TRBJ2-3, with TRBD2 identical over 9 bases. Germline-derived CDR1 and CDR2 are SGDLS and YYNGEE. V shed 4 bases, J shed 2 bases, and the junction held 8 bases outside the gene matches. The CDR3 is made up of 16 amino acids. CDR3 nucleotides: TGTGCCAGCAGCCCAGGGACTAGCCTTTACACAGATACGCAGTATTTT. Its translation: CASSPGTSLYTDTQYF. Full variable domain (missing parts from reference TRBV9 and TRBJ2-3): DSGVTQTPKHLITATGQRVTLRCSPRSGDLSVYWYQQSLDQGLQFLIQYYNGEERAKGNILERFSAQQFPDLHSELNLSSLELGDSALYFCASSPGTSLYTDTQYFGPGTRLTVL.

The V call is TRBV3-1, the J call TRBJ2-7; TRBD2 matches 7 bases. Germline trimming cut 6 bases from V and 0 bases from J; bases unmatched to any gene: 8. This CDR3 has 15 residues. Looked up from germline, CDR1 is LGHDT and CDR2 is YNNKEL (reference sequence). This CDR3 reads CASRRRPGGSYEQYF. CDR3 nucleotide sequence: TGTGCCAGCAGACGTAGGCCGGGAGGCTCCTACGAGCAGTACTTC.

The chain uses TRBV5-1 and TRBJ1-5; TRBD1 is a possible D gene (6 bases). V was trimmed by 4 bases and J by 6 bases, leaving 17 bases between them. There are 15 residues in the CDR3. Germline CDR1 is SGHRS and CDR2 is YFSETQ. CDR3 protein: CASSPDGGSGQPQHF. The DNA of the CDR3 is TGCGCCAGCAGCCCGGACGGGGGCTCTGGTCAGCCCCAGCATTTT.

The V gene is TRBV7-2, the J gene TRBJ1-5; TRBD1 matches at 10 bases. Per the germline V gene, CDR1 is SGHTA and CDR2 is FQGNSA. The CDR3 extends over 17 amino acids. Germline trimming cut 3 bases from V and 2 bases from J; bases unmatched to any gene: 7. The CDR3 DNA follows: TGTGCCAGCAGCTTTTCGACAGGGGGCTTGGGCAATCAGCCCCAGCATTTT. This translates into CASSFSTGGLGNQPQHF.

V gene TRBV13 combines with J gene TRBJ2-5; TRBD1 matches 8 bases. The germline gives CDR1 PRHDT, CDR2 FYEKMQ (reference sequence). The trim removed 5 bases at V and 13 bases at J, leaving 9 bases unmatched. There are 12 residues in the CDR3. This CDR3 is CASSPTGQGGYF. For the CDR3, the DNA is TGTGCCAGCAGCCCAACAGGACAGGGCGGGTACTTC.

Comment on this clonotype: It may be a read error: a sequence one base away is much more abundant. The chain joins TRBV10-3 to TRBJ2-3, with a possible D match to TRBD2 (5 bases). V was clipped by 8 bases and J by 5 bases, with 11 bases between them. CDR3 length: 12 amino acids. Germline CDR1 is ENHRY and CDR2 is SYGVKD. The CDR3 nucleotides are TGTGCCATCCGTAGCGAGCAAGATACGCAGTATTTT. It specifies CAIRSEQDTQYF.

The V and J genes are TRBV20-1 and TRBJ2-5, with 9 nucleotides matching TRBD1. The CDR3 contains 13 residues. The V and J ends lost 6 bases and 5 bases, in that order; junction bases with no gene match: 7. Germline V CDR1 and CDR2: DFQATT, SNEGSKA (reference sequence). CDR3 in amino acids: CSAARDRVETQYF. For the CDR3, the DNA is TGCAGTGCCGCCCGGGACAGGGTGGAGACCCAGTACTTC.

This chain links TRBV11-2 with TRBJ2-2; unclear D gene. CDR1 SGHAT and CDR2 FQNNGV come from the germline V gene. This CDR3 has 14 amino acids. Trimming stripped 5 bases from V and 6 bases from J, with 13 bases between. The CDR3 region is CASSRLRTPGELFF. CDR3 nucleotide sequence: TGTGCCAGCAGCCGACTGCGTACCCCCGGGGAGCTGTTTTTT. Variable domain in full (rest from reference TRBV11-2 and TRBJ2-2): EAGVAQSPRYKIIEKRQSVAFWCNPISGHATLYWYQQILGQGPKLLIQFQNNGVVDDSQLPKDRFSAERLKGVDSTLKIQPAKLEDSAVYLCASSRLRTPGELFFGEGSRLTVL.

The chain couples TRBV29-1 to TRBJ1-2; D is uncertain. V was pared by 0 bases and J by 5 bases, with 16 bases between. CDR1 is SQVTM, CDR2 ANQGSEA, per germline. The CDR3 runs to 15 residues. This chain's CDR3 is CSVEDRLAAPYGYTF. As DNA, the CDR3 is TGCAGCGTTGAAGATAGGTTAGCGGCACCGTATGGCTACACCTTC. The complete variable domain, with remaining parts taken from reference TRBV29-1 and TRBJ1-2, reads SAVISQKPSRDICQRGTSLTIQCQVDSQVTMMFWYRQQPGQSLTLIATANQGSEATYESGFVIDKFPISRPNLTFSTLTVSNMSPEDSSIYLCSVEDRLAAPYGYTFGSGTRLTVV.

This clonotype was counted only a few times. The chain recombines TRBV13 with TRBJ2-1; TRBD1 aligns across 8 bases. This CDR3 is 17 amino acids long. The V gene end was trimmed by 4 bases and the J gene end by 3 bases; junction bases not matched to a gene: 11. Germline V CDR1 and CDR2: PRHDT, FYEKMQ (reference sequence). In DNA, the CDR3 is TGTGCCAGCAGCTCCAGAGCCAGGGGGCAGCGCTACAATGAGCAGTTCTTC. Protein: CASSSRARGQRYNEQFF.

The gene calls are TRBV15 and TRBJ2-2, with D uncertain. V was clipped by 2 bases and J by 6 bases, with 4 bases between them. CDR1 and CDR2 (germline): LNHNV, YYDKDF (reference sequence). The CDR3 length is 12 residues. Here the CDR3 reads CATSRLAGELFF. DNA for the CDR3: TGTGCCACCAGCAGACTTGCCGGGGAGCTGTTTTTT. Full variable domain (outside the CDR3, taken from reference TRBV15 and TRBJ2-2): DAMVIQNPRYQVTQFGKPVTLSCSQTLNHNVMYWYQQKSSQAPKLLFHYYDKDFNNEADTPDNFQSRRPNTSFCFLDIRSPGLGDTAMYLCATSRLAGELFFGEGSRLTVL.

This clonotype was seen only a few times. V and J are TRBV27 and TRBJ1-2, with TRBD1 matching over 12 bases. The CDR3 is made up of 19 amino acids. Trimming cost V 5 bases and J 0 bases; bases outside gene matches: 13. The germline gives CDR1 MNHEY, CDR2 SMNVEV (reference sequence). CDR3 sequence: CASSLRSGTGGYSNYGYTF. CDR3 in DNA: TGTGCCAGCAGTCTAAGATCCGGGACAGGGGGCTATTCTAACTATGGCTACACCTTC.

This clonotype was counted many times. The CDR3: CSVRTPDSGANVLTF. The CDR3, as DNA: TGCAGCGTTCGGACACCCGACTCTGGGGCCAACGTCCTGACTTTC. This chain connects TRBV29-1 to TRBJ2-6; possibly TRBD1 for D (5 bases). Germline V gene data show CDR1 as SQVTM and CDR2 as ANQGSEA. This CDR3 is 15 amino acids long. Trimming removed 5 bases at V and 0 bases at J, with 11 bases between.

The chain recombines TRBV12-3 or TRBV12-4 with TRBJ2-6; perhaps TRBD2 as D (5 bases). This CDR3 comprises 18 residues. V dropped 1 base and J dropped 0 bases, with 13 bases sitting between them. The CDR3 DNA reads TGTGCCAGCAGTTTAGGAGGGTGGCACTACTCTGGGGCCAACGTCCTGACTTTC. Protein: CASSLGGWHYSGANVLTF.

The chain combines TRBV9 with TRBJ1-2, with D perhaps TRBD1 (6 bases). CDR1 and CDR2 (germline): SGDLS, YYNGEE. This CDR3 contains 15 residues. The V and J ends lost 1 base and 6 bases respectively, with 16 bases between them. For the CDR3, the DNA is TGTGCCAGCAGCGTATGGACCCCTGGGGGCGATGGCTACACCTTC. This codes for CASSVWTPGGDGYTF.

This rearrangement joins TRBV30 to TRBJ1-5; D gene unclear. Trimming left V 2 bases short and J 7 bases short, with 12 bases between. The germline gives CDR1 GTSNPN, CDR2 SVGIG (reference sequence). This CDR3 comprises 13 residues. The CDR3 reads CAWSPTSRQPQHF. The CDR3 bases are TGTGCCTGGAGTCCGACATCGCGGCAGCCCCAGCATTTT.

The chain joins TRBV9 to TRBJ2-1; 7 nucleotides line up with TRBD1. Germline V gene sequence: CDR1 SGDLS, CDR2 YYNGEE. The trim removed 3 bases at V and 3 bases at J, leaving 15 bases unmatched. This CDR3 is built from 18 residues. Here the CDR3 reads CASSDNPSGTAFYNEQFF. As DNA, the CDR3 is TGTGCCAGCAGCGACAACCCGTCCGGGACAGCGTTCTACAATGAGCAGTTCTTC.

The chain uses TRBV3-1 and TRBJ2-1, with 13 bases lining up with TRBD2. Germline V gene lookup returns CDR1 LGHDT and CDR2 YNNKEL (reference sequence). J was trimmed by 7 bases and V by 1 base; bases with no gene match: 4. The CDR3 length is 16 residues. CDR3 amino acids: CASSQVELAGGNEQFF. CDR3 nucleotide sequence: TGTGCCAGCAGCCAAGTTGAACTAGCGGGAGGGAATGAGCAGTTCTTC.

The V and J genes are TRBV11-2 and TRBJ2-3, with a weak D call TRBD2 (5 bases). V shed 1 base and J shed 5 bases, with 10 bases lying between them. Germline-derived CDR1 and CDR2 are SGHAT and FQNNGV. The CDR3 contains 14 residues. The CDR3 spells CASSLVGRGDTQYF. The CDR3 nucleotides are TGTGCCAGCAGCTTAGTAGGCCGGGGAGATACGCAGTATTTT.

The table lists this clonotype with a few counts. This chain connects TRBV7-9 to TRBJ2-1, with TRBD2 as a possible D gene (5 bases). Trimming left V 0 bases short and J 8 bases short, with 14 bases between. This CDR3 has 15 amino acids. CDR1 SEHNR and CDR2 FQNEAQ come from the germline V gene (reference sequence). In nucleotides, the CDR3 is TGTGCCAGCAGCTTAGCTAGCGCAGAATGGGATGAGCAGTTCTTC. Translation: CASSLASAEWDEQFF.

The chain is built from TRBV7-3 and TRBJ1-2; no definite D call. The CDR3 covers 15 residues. Germline assignment: CDR1 SGHTA and CDR2 FQGTGA. The V end lost 2 bases, the J end lost 3 bases, and 13 bases lay between the germline ends. The CDR3 reads CASSLSSGGHYGYTF. Here the CDR3 DNA reads TGTGCCAGCAGCTTATCGTCGGGCGGACACTATGGCTACACCTTC. Using reference TRBV7-3 and TRBJ1-2 for the parts outside the CDR3, the full variable domain is GAGVSQTPSNKVTEKGKYVELRCDPISGHTALYWYRQSLGQGPEFLIYFQGTGAADDSGLPNDRFFAVRPEGSVSTLKIQRTERGDSAVYLCASSLSSGGHYGYTFGSGTRLTVV.

The CDR3, as DNA: TGCAGTGCCCGACAGGGGACAAGCAGGAATGGCTACACCTTC. It codes for CSARQGTSRNGYTF. The chain links TRBV20-1 to TRBJ1-2, with 8 bases matching TRBD1. The germline CDR1 and CDR2 sequences are DFQATT and SNEGSKA (reference sequence). The CDR3 is made up of 14 amino acids. The ends lost 6 bases at V and 6 bases at J; junction bases unmatched: 12.

The chain carries TRBV7-3 and TRBJ2-3, with TRBD2 identical over 8 bases. Germline V gives CDR1 SGHTA, CDR2 FQGTGA. J gave up 2 bases and V 1 base, and 2 bases lay outside the gene matches. The CDR3 contains 15 residues. The CDR3 DNA is TGTGCCAGCAGCTTAATAGCGGGGCCCACAGATACGCAGTATTTT. Protein: CASSLIAGPTDTQYF. Full variable domain (rest looked up from reference TRBV7-3 and TRBJ2-3): GAGVSQTPSNKVTEKGKYVELRCDPISGHTALYWYRQSLGQGPEFLIYFQGTGAADDSGLPNDRFFAVRPEGSVSTLKIQRTERGDSAVYLCASSLIAGPTDTQYFGPGTRLTVL.